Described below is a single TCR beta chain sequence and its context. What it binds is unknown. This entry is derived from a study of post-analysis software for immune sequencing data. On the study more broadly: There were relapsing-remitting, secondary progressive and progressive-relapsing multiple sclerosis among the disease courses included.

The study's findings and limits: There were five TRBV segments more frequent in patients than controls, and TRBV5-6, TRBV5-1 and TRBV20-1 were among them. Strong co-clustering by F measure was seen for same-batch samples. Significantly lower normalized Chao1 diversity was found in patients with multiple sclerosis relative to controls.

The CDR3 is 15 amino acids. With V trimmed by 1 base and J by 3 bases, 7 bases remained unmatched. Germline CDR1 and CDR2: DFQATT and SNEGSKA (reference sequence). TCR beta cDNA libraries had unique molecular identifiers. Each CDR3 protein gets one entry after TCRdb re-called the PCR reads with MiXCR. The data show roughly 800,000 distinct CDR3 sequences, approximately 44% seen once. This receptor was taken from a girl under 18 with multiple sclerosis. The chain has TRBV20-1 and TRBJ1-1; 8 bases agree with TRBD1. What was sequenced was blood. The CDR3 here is CSARGGTGPDTEAFF. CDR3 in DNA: TGCAGTGCTAGAGGCGGGACAGGCCCGGACACTGAAGCTTTCTTT.